This T cell receptor beta chain was found in a study of CD8+ T cells in alopecia areata. The study's findings and limits: In lesional scalp, particularly from alopecia totalis/universalis, clonality was higher than in normal scalp.

The sample holds one count of this clone. Antigen: not known. V gave up 4 bases and J gave up 8 bases; unmatched junction bases: 13. The CDR3 extends over 14 amino acids. Per the germline V gene, CDR1 is SQVTM and CDR2 is ANQGSEA. Sequencing relied on a cDNA template that was reverse transcribed from extracted RNA. TCRdb's copy holds only in-frame clones and misses some; the assay was immunoSEQ multiplex PCR. The profile shows 110,000 to 150,000 clones, 62% of them singletons. The gene calls are TRBV29-1 and TRBJ1-2; the match to TRBD1 covers 7 bases. The sequenced material came from CD8+ T cells sorted from blood. The receptor was derived from a human donor in good health. CDR3 bases: TGCAGCGTTGTCGGGACAGCGATGGAAGGGGGCTACACCTTC. Translated: CSVVGTAMEGGYTF.